The 16 T cell receptor beta chains listed next were all sequenced from one sample in a study of blood T cells in healthy people across ages (dated by TCRdb to between 2015 and 2016). Libraries were made using 5' RACE. The sequencer listed for this sample is Illumina HiSeq 2500. A second PCR of about 6 to 12 cycles was performed with a sample-barcoded 5' primer and a J-beta primer mix. The public sequencing data were trimmed at Q25 with fastp and processed into clonotypes with MiXCR by TCRdb, which kept only in-frame beta chains. Each record represents a unique CDR3 protein, reported with the most common genes and DNA among its rows. The sample table lists 850,000 to 1,300,000 distinct CDR3 sequences, 35% to 50% of them with a count of one. Jointly, the top ten make up approximately 20% of the sample. Specimen: blood. The receptors were gathered from a woman aged 55-69 years in good health.

The rearrangement joins TRBV10-3 to TRBJ2-1; 10 bases fit TRBD2. CDR1 is ENHRY and CDR2 is SYGVKD in the germline V gene. The ends lost 1 base at V and 7 bases at J; junction bases unmatched: 7. The CDR3 totals 16 residues. CDR3 bases: TGTGCCATCAGTGAGTTCCTAGCGGGAGCGACAAATGAGCAGTTCTTC. It specifies CAISEFLAGATNEQFF.

The chain uses TRBV10-3 and TRBJ2-6; unclear D gene. Germline CDR1 is ENHRY and CDR2 is SYGVKD. This CDR3 spans 18 amino acids. The V and J ends lost 0 bases and 0 bases respectively, with 12 bases between them. The CDR3 DNA reads as TGTGCCATCAGTGAGTCGGGCAGGCGAAGCTCTGGGGCCAACGTCCTGACTTTC. Its protein is CAISESGRRSSGANVLTF.

This clonotype was seen only a few times. The CDR3 loop is CSVRGRSVRDTQYF. CDR3 DNA sequence: TGCAGCGTGCGGGGAAGGTCAGTCAGAGATACGCAGTATTTT. The gene calls are TRBV29-1 and TRBJ2-3, with D possibly TRBD2 on 6 matching bases. In germline, CDR1 is SQVTM, CDR2 ANQGSEA. Trimming cost V 6 bases and J 5 bases, with 18 bases left between them. The CDR3 runs to 14 residues.

V usage is TRBV4-3 and J usage is TRBJ2-5, with TRBD2 matching 7 bases. Trimming took 1 base from V and 1 from J; bases not matched to a gene: 3. CDR1 LGHNA and CDR2 YSLEER come from the germline V gene. There are 15 residues in the CDR3. CDR3 DNA sequence: TGCGCCAGCAGCCAAGTTTGGACTAGCCAAGAGACCCAGTACTTC. It is translated as CASSQVWTSQETQYF.

This clonotype has only one observation. The chain uses TRBV27 and TRBJ1-1; D is unresolved. This CDR3 contains 15 residues. The germline gives CDR1 MNHEY, CDR2 SMNVEV (reference sequence). V was pared by 6 bases and J by 0 bases, with 14 bases between. CDR3 amino acids: CASSPGFRMNTEAFF. The CDR3 nucleotides read TGTGCCAGCAGCCCAGGTTTTAGAATGAACACTGAAGCTTTCTTT.

The rearrangement joins TRBV28 to TRBJ2-5, with D possibly TRBD1 on 8 matching bases. V dropped 4 bases and J dropped 11 bases, with 32 bases sitting between them. Germline loops: CDR1 MDHEN, CDR2 SYDVKM. The CDR3 has 18 amino acids. Here the CDR3 DNA reads TGTGCCAGCAGTTCCCCCTTGGGGCAGGGGGCTAACTTGCGGGAGCAGTACTTC. It codes for CASSSPLGQGANLREQYF. The variable domain in full, completed from reference TRBV28 and TRBJ2-5, reads DVKVTQSSRYLVKRTGEKVFLECVQDMDHENMFWYRQDPGLGLRLIYFSYDVKMKEKGDIPEGYSVSREKKERFSLILESASTNQTSMYLCASSSPLGQGANLREQYFGPGTRLLVL.

This chain uses TRBV20-1 with TRBJ2-3; 7 bases agree with TRBD2. Germline V gene data show CDR1 as DFQATT and CDR2 as SNEGSKA (reference sequence). V trimming: 1 base; J trimming: 2 bases; junction bases outside the gene matches: 18. This CDR3 comprises 19 residues. CDR3: CSARGHWTSNNLPTDTQYF. CDR3 nucleotide sequence: TGCAGTGCTAGAGGGCATTGGACTAGTAACAACCTACCCACAGATACGCAGTATTTT.

The chain has TRBV4-1 and TRBJ2-1, with TRBD2 identical over 10 bases. The J segment lost 0 bases and the V segment lost 4 bases, leaving 12 bases of the junction unmatched. The CDR3 loop spans 19 amino acids. The germline V gene encodes CDR1 MGHRA and CDR2 YSYEKL. The CDR3, as DNA: TGCGCCAGCAGCCCGAAAGGACTAGCGGCTCAGAGCTCCTACAATGAGCAGTTCTTC. As protein: CASSPKGLAAQSSYNEQFF.

The J gene is TRBJ2-5, the V gene TRBV7-6; TRBD2 might be the D (6 bases). The CDR3 contains 16 residues. Germline-derived CDR1 and CDR2 are SGHVS and FNYEAQ. V lost 5 bases, J lost 2 bases, and 18 bases lay in between. The CDR3 DNA sequence: TGTGCCAGCAGCCTTCCGGGTAGCGGATATCAAGAGACCCAGTACTTC. It translates to CASSLPGSGYQETQYF.

This clonotype was detected many times. Mismatch with germline at one junction end may stem from a read error. This chain connects TRBV5-1 to TRBJ2-7; D is uncertain. Germline V gene lookup returns CDR1 SGHRS and CDR2 YFSETQ. The CDR3 totals 14 residues. The CDR3 sequence is CASSSSGSSYEQYF. The CDR3, as DNA: TGTGCCAGCAGCTCTTCTGGAAGCTCCTACGAGCAGTACTTC. The full variable domain, completed using reference TRBV5-1 and TRBJ2-7, is KAGVTQTPRYLIKTRGQQVTLSCSPISGHRSVSWYQQTPGQGLQFLFEYFSETQRNKGNFPGRFSGRQFSNSRSEMNVSTLELGDSALYLCASSSSGSSYEQYFGPGTRLTVT.

This chain connects TRBV21-1 to TRBJ1-2. TRBV21-1 represents a pseudogene. The length of the CDR3 is 14 residues. In DNA, the CDR3 is TGTGCCAGCAGCAAAGATCGGCAGGGCGATGGCTACACCTTC. It is translated as CASSKDRQGDGYTF.

The CDR3 DNA follows: TGTGCCAGCGGAGTAACGACTAGCCCCTACAATGAGCAGTTCTTC. It encodes CASGVTTSPYNEQFF. The V gene is TRBV12-3 or TRBV12-4, the J gene TRBJ2-1, with 7 bases lining up with TRBD2. The length of the CDR3 is 15 residues. The trim removed 8 bases at V and 2 bases at J, leaving 9 bases unmatched.

This clonotype was picked up a small number of times. The rearrangement links TRBV15 to TRBJ2-3, with D tentatively TRBD1 (6 bases). V was shortened by 0 bases and J by 2 bases, with 21 bases between the two germline ends. The CDR3 loop spans 19 amino acids. Germline-derived CDR1 and CDR2 are LNHNV and YYDKDF (reference sequence). The CDR3 coding sequence is TGTGCCACCAGCAGAGATTTGGCTAAACAGGGAAGATTCACAGATACGCAGTATTTT. Translation: CATSRDLAKQGRFTDTQYF.

The V gene is TRBV6-6, the J gene TRBJ2-6, with a possible D match to TRBD2 (6 bases). Germline V gene sequence: CDR1 MNHNY, CDR2 SVGAGI (reference sequence). The CDR3 has 17 amino acids. Trimming took off 2 bases at V and 0 bases at J, with 11 bases between the two ends. CDR3 DNA sequence: TGTGCCAGCAGTTACGGAGGGGCACTCTCTGGGGCCAACGTCCTGACTTTC. Its protein product is CASSYGGALSGANVLTF.

Only one count was recorded for this clonotype. This chain connects TRBV18 to TRBJ2-7; D is uncertain. The CDR3 loop spans 13 amino acids. Between the trimmed V and J ends, which lost 4 bases and 3 bases, there was a span of 10 bases. The V gene's germline CDR1 is KGHSH and CDR2 LQKENI. CDR3 sequence: CASSLKDGYEQYF. CDR3 DNA sequence: TGTGCCAGCTCACTTAAAGACGGCTACGAGCAGTACTTC.

This sequence joins TRBV11-3 and TRBJ2-1, with TRBD2 matching over 7 bases. V dropped 5 bases and J dropped 12; count of bases not matched to a gene: 10. Looked up from germline, CDR1 is SGHNT and CDR2 is YENEEA. The CDR3 sequence is 13 residues long. Written as DNA, the CDR3 is TGTGCCAGCAGCCCGAGGGAGGGCAGTGGGCAGTTCTTC. This gives the protein CASSPREGSGQFF.